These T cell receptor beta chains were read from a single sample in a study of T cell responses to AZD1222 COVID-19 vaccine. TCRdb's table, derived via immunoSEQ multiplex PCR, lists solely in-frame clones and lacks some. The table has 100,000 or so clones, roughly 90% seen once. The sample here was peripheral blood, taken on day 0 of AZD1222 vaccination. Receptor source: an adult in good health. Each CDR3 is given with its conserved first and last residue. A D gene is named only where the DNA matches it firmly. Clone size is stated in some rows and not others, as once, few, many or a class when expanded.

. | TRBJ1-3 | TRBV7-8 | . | TGTGCCAGCAGCCCGGGATCTACTGGAAACACCATATATTTT | CASSPGSTGNTIYF
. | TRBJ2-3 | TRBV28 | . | TGTGCCAGCAAGTCTCTAGGGAATGCAGCAGATACGCAGTATTTT | CASKSLGNAADTQYF
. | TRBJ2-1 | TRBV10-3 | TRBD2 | TGTGCCATCAGTGATTTAGCGGGAGATAATGAGCAGTTCTTC | CAISDLAGDNEQFF
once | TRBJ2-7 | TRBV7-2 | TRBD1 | TGTGCCAGCAGCTTATTGACCCCCGACAGGGTATACTCCTACGAGCAGTACTTC | CASSLLTPDRVYSYEQYF
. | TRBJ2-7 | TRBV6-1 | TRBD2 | TGTGCCAGCAGTGATTCGGTAAGCGGGAGGCTCGGGGAGCAGTACTTC | CASSDSVSGRLGEQYF
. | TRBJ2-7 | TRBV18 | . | TGTGCCAGCTCACTAGGCTCAACAGGGGGGGCTGCACACTACGAGCAGTACTTC | CASSLGSTGGAAHYEQYF
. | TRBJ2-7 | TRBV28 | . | TGTGCCAGCTTAAGCGTGCCGGGATCCTACGAGCAGTACTTC | CASLSVPGSYEQYF
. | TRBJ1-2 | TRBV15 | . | TGTGCCACCAGCAGAGATTATGGGACCTCCAGCTATGGCTACACCTTC | CATSRDYGTSSYGYTF
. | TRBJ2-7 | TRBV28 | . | TGTGCCAGCAGTTCCTTTTTCTACGAGCAGTACTTC | CASSSFFYEQYF
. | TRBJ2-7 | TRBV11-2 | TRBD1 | TGTGCCAGCAGCACGGGACAGGGATCCTACGAGCAGTACTTC | CASSTGQGSYEQYF
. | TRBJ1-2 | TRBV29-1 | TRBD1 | TGCAGCGTTGTGGGGACAGGGGATAACTATGGCTACACCTTC | CSVVGTGDNYGYTF
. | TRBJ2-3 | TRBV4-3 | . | TGCGCCAGCAGCCAAGATCGGTTAGCGCCAGATACGCAGTATTTT | CASSQDRLAPDTQYF
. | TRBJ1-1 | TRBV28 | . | TGTGCCACTCGGGCGCAGGGGAGGAACACTGAAGCTTTCTTT | CATRAQGRNTEAFF
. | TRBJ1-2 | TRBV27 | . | TGTGCCAGCAAAATGTTAGGGGTAGACTATGGCTACACCTTC | CASKMLGVDYGYTF
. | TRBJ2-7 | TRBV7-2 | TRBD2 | TGTGCCAGCAGCTTTTCTAGCGGGAGCAGGACCTACGAGCAGTACTTC | CASSFSSGSRTYEQYF
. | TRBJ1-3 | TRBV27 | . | TGTGCCAGCAGTATTCGCGGCGGGGATGGCACCATATATTTT | CASSIRGGDGTIYF
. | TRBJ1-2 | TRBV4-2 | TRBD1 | TGTGCCAGCAGCCAAGACTTAGGACAGGGGTACTTC | CASSQDLGQGYF
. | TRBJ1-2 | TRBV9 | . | TGTGCCAGCAGGTCGCAAGCGGGGGATGGCTACACCTTC | CASRSQAGDGYTF
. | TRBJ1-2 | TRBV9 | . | TGTGCCAGCAGCGTAGCCGGCAGACCGGAAAATGGCTACACCTTC | CASSVAGRPENGYTF
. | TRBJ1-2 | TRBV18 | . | TGTGCCAGCTCACCACCGGCCACAGGACGGGAAAACTATGGCTACACCTTC | CASSPPATGRENYGYTF
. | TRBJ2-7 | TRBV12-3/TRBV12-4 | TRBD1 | TGTGCCAGCAGTCGGGGACAGGGCTACGAGCAGTACTTC | CASSRGQGYEQYF
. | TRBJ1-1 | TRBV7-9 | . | TGTGCCAGCAGCCCTTTGAACACTGAAGCTTTCTTT | CASSPLNTEAFF
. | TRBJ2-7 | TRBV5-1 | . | TGCGCCAGCAAATCGGAAGGCTACGAGCAGTACTTC | CASKSEGYEQYF
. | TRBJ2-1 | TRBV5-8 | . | TGTGCCAGCAGCTTAATTGGGTCCTACAATGAGCAGTTCTTC | CASSLIGSYNEQFF
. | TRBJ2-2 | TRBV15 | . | TGTGCCACCAGCAGAGATACTGGGTACACCGGGGAGCTGTTTTTT | CATSRDTGYTGELFF
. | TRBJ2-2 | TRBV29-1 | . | TGCAGCGTTGAATCACCCTGGGGACGGCCCACCGGGGAGCTGTTTTTT | CSVESPWGRPTGELFF
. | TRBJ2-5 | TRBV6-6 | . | TGTGCCAGCAGTTACACCGAGAAAGAGACCCAGTACTTC | CASSYTEKETQYF
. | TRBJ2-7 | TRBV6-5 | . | TGTGCCAGCAGAGTCTATCGGGGCGACTACGAGCAGTACTTC | CASRVYRGDYEQYF
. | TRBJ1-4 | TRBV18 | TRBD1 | TGTGCCAGCTCACCAATGACATCCAGGGGGGAGAATGAAAAACTGTTTTTT | CASSPMTSRGENEKLFF
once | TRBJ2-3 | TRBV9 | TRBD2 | TGTGCCAGCAGCCCTCACACACTAGCGGGAAGCACAGATACGCAGTATTTT | CASSPHTLAGSTDTQYF
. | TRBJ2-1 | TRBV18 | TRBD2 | TGTGCCAGCTCACCCCTCCCAGGACTAGCGGGATCCTACAATGAGCAGTTCTTC | CASSPLPGLAGSYNEQFF
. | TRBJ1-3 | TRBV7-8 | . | TGTGCCAGCAGCTTAGCGTCGAGGAGGGCTTCTGGAAACACCATATATTTT | CASSLASRRASGNTIYF
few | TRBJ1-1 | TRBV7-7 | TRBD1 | TGTGCCAGCAGCCCACAGGGGACCAACACTGAAGCTTTCTTT | CASSPQGTNTEAFF
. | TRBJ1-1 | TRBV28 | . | TGTGCCAGCAGGGGATCGGGACAGAACACTGAAGCTTTCTTT | CASRGSGQNTEAFF
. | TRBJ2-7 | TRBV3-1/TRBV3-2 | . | TGTGCCAGCAGCCAAGATCTCCGTCGGCAGTACTTC | CASSQDLRRQYF
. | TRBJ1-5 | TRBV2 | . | TGTGCCAGCCGCCTGGGGGACGCCCAGCATTTT | CASRLGDAQHF
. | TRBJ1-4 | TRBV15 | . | TGTGCCACCAGCAGAGAGCCGGGGGCAGGTTTAGAAAAACTGTTTTTT | CATSREPGAGLEKLFF
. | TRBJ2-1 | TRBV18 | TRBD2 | TGTGCCAGCTCACGGACAGGGCTAGCGGGAGGGAAGAATGAGCAGTTCTTC | CASSRTGLAGGKNEQFF
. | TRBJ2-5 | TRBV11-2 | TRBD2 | TGTGCCAGCAGCTTAGCGGCTAGCGGAGGGGAGACCCAGTACTTC | CASSLAASGGETQYF
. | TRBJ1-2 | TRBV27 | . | TGTGCCAGCAGTTTCGCTGGAAACTATGGCTACACCTTC | CASSFAGNYGYTF
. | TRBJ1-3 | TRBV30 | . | TGTGCCTGGAGCGTAACGGATGCCAGTGGCACCATATATTTT | CAWSVTDASGTIYF
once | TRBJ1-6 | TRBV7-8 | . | TGTGCCAGCAGCTCGAGTGTGGGTAATTCACCCCTCCACTTT | CASSSSVGNSPLHF
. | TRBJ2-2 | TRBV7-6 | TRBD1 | TGTGCCAGCAGCTTAGAGACAGGGACCGGGGAGCTGTTTTTT | CASSLETGTGELFF
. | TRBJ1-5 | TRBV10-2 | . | TGCGCCAGCAGTGAGTCGGGACGTCAGCCCCAGCATTTT | CASSESGRQPQHF
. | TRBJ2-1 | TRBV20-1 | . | TGCAGTGCTAGTACCCCCCGGGGCAGGTCCTACAATGAGCAGTTCTTC | CSASTPRGRSYNEQFF
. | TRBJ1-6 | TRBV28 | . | TGTGCCAGCAGTTTTGGCAGGAACGGTTCACCCCTCCACTTT | CASSFGRNGSPLHF
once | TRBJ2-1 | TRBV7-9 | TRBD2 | TGTGCCAGCAGCTTAGGGGGACTAGCGGGAGCCGACGAGCAGTTCTTC | CASSLGGLAGADEQFF
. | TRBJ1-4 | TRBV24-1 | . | TGTGCCACCAGTGATTTGTACGGGGGAAAACTGTTTTTT | CATSDLYGGKLFF
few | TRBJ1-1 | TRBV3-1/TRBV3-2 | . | TGTGCCAGCAGCCCTCTGGGAGGGGAGACTGAAGCTTTCTTT | CASSPLGGETEAFF
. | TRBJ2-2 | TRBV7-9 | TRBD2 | TGTGCCAGCAGCTTAACAGCGGGGAGCGGGGAGCTGTTTTTT | CASSLTAGSGELFF
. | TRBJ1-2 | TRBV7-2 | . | TGTGCCAGCAGCCCTATGAAGGGGGTGGGGTATGGCTACACCTTC | CASSPMKGVGYGYTF
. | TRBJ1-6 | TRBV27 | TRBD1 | TGTGCCAGCAGGCTGGGACAGAGTAATTCACCCCTCCACTTT | CASRLGQSNSPLHF